This TCR beta chain was obtained from a study of Graves' ophthalmopathy and Graves' hyperthyroidism. The study amplified TCR beta CDR3 regions using RNA transcripts. HTBI-primed RT-PCR formed the first round, and a multiplex PCR formed the second. MiXCR, applied by TCRdb to the multiplex PCR reads, yields one record per CDR3 protein. This table holds 230,000 or so distinct CDR3 sequences, around 50% found once. Ophthalmopathy donors were characterized by moderate-to-severe activity, CAS of at least 3, NOSPECS of at least 4, and duration under 3 months. The specimen sequenced was peripheral blood. The sequence came from an adult man with Graves' ophthalmopathy.

The CDR3 DNA follows: TGTGCCAGCAGTGAAGCTGAGACCCAGTACTTC. Protein product: CASSEAETQYF. The genes are TRBV2 and TRBJ2-5; D unresolved. Germline assignment: CDR1 SNHLY and CDR2 FYNNEI. The V end was cut by 0 bases, the J end by 5 bases, with 1 base between. The length of the CDR3 is 11 residues.